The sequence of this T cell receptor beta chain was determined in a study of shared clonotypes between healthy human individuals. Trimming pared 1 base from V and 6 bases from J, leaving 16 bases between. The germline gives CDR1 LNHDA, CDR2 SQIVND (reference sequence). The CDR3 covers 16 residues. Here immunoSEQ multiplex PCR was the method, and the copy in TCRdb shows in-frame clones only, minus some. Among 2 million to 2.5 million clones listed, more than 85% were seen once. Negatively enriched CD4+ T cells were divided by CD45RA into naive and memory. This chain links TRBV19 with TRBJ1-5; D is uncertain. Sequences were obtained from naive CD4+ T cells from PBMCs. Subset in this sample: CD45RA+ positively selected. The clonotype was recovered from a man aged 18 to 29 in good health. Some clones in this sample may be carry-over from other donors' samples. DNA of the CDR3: TGTGCCAGTAGTATAGTGACCACGGTGGCCGGTCAGCCCCAGCATTTT. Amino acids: CASSIVTTVAGQPQHF.